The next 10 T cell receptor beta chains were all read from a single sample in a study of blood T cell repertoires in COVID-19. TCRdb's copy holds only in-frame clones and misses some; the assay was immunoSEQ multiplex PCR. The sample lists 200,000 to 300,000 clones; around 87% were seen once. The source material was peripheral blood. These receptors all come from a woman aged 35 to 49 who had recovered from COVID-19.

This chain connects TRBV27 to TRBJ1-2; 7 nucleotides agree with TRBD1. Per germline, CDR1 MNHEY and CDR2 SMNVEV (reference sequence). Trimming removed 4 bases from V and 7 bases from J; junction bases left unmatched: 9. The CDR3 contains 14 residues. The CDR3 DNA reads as TGTGCCAGCAGTTCGACAGGGTTTGCCGCTGGCTACACCTTC. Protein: CASSSTGFAAGYTF.

The CDR3 nucleotides are TGCGCCAGCACCAATCAGGGGGCAGATAATGAAAAACTGTTTTTT. Translation gives CASTNQGADNEKLFF. V and J are TRBV5-1 and TRBJ1-4; TRBD1 agrees at 8 bases. Germline trimming cut 6 bases from V and 4 bases from J; bases unmatched to any gene: 8. The CDR3 totals 15 residues. Per the germline V gene, CDR1 is SGHRS and CDR2 is YFSETQ.

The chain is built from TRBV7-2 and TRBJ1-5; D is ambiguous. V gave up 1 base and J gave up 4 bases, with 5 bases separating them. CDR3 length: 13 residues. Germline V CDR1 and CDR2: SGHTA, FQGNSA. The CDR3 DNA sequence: TGTGCCAGCAGCTTAGAGAGGAATCAGCCCCAGCATTTT. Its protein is CASSLERNQPQHF. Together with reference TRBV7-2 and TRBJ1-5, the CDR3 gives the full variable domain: GAGVSQSPSNKVTEKGKDVELRCDPISGHTALYWYRQSLGQGLEFLIYFQGNSAPDKSGLPSDRFSAERTGGSVSTLTIQRTQQEDSAVYLCASSLERNQPQHFGDGTRLSIL.

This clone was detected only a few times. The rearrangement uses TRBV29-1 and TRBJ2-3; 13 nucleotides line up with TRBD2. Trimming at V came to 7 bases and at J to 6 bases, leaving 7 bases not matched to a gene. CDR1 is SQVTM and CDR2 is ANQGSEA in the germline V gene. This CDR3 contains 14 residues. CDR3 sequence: CSASGLAGVDTQYF. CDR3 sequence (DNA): TGCAGCGCTTCAGGACTAGCGGGGGTGGATACGCAGTATTTT.

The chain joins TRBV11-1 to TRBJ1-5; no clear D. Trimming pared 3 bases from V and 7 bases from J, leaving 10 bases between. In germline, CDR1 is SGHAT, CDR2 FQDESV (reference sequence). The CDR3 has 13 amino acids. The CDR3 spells CASSLLSWQPQHF. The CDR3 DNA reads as TGTGCCAGCAGCTTGCTAAGCTGGCAGCCCCAGCATTTT. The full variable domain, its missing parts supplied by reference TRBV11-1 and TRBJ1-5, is EAEVAQSPRYKITEKSQAVAFWCDPISGHATLYWYRQILGQGPELLVQFQDESVVDDSQLPKDRFSAERLKGVDSTLKIQPAELGDSAMYLCASSLLSWQPQHFGDGTRLSIL.

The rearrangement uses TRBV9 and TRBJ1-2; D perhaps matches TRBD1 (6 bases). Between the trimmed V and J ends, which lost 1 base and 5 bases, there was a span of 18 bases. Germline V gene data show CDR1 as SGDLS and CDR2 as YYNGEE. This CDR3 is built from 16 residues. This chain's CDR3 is CASSVMQGPLEYGYTF. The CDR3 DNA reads TGTGCCAGCAGCGTAATGCAGGGGCCCCTTGAGTATGGCTACACCTTC.

The CDR3 loop reads CASSHPRQGNYGYTF. The CDR3, as DNA: TGTGCCAGCAGTCACCCCCGGCAGGGGAACTATGGCTACACCTTC. The V gene is TRBV6-5, the J gene TRBJ1-2, with D perhaps matching TRBD1 (6 bases). Germline-derived CDR1 and CDR2 are MNHEY and SVGAGI. There are 15 residues in the CDR3. V was shortened by 5 bases and J by 2 bases, with 15 bases between the two germline ends.

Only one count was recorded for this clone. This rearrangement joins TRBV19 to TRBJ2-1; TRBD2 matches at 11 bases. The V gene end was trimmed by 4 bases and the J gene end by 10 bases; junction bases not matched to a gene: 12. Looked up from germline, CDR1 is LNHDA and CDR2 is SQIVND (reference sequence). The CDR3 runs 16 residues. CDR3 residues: CASSTLLGLAVGEQFF. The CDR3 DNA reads TGTGCCAGTAGTACACTTTTGGGACTAGCGGTAGGGGAGCAGTTCTTC.

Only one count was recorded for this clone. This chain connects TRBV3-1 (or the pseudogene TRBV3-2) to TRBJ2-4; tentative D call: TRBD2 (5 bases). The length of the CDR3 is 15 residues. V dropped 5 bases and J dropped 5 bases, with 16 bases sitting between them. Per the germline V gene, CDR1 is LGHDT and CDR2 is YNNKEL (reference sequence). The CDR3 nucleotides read TGTGCCAGCAGCGATACATGGTACGGGGAAAACATTCAGTACTTC. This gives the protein CASSDTWYGENIQYF.

Here the CDR3 reads CASSSGTQGVGGYTF. DNA for the CDR3: TGTGCCAGCAGCTCCGGCACACAGGGGGTAGGCGGCTACACCTTC. This chain joins TRBV5-4 and TRBJ1-2; TRBD1 agrees at 8 bases. The CDR3 contains 15 residues. Germline loops: CDR1 SGHNT, CDR2 YYREEE (reference sequence). Trimming took 3 bases from V and 8 from J; bases not matched to a gene: 12. Full variable domain (outside the CDR3, taken from reference TRBV5-4 and TRBJ1-2): ETGVTQSPTHLIKTRGQQVTLRCSSQSGHNTVSWYQQALGQGPQFIFQYYREEENGRGNFPPRFSGLQFPNYSSELNVNALELDDSALYLCASSSGTQGVGGYTFGSGTRLTVV.